Sequencing of this TCR beta chain was carried out in a study of T cell responses to AZD1222 COVID-19 vaccine. On this clone itself: Antigen: not known.

The V gene lost 5 bases and the J gene lost 6 bases, with 16 bases spanning the gap. The CDR3 runs 14 residues. The germline V gene has CDR1 SGHTA and CDR2 FQGNSA. TCRdb's copy holds only in-frame clones and misses some; the assay was immunoSEQ multiplex PCR. Found here are about 190,000 clones, 92% of them singletons; the top ten hold over 1%. The study's findings and limits: Females made up more of the donors, who were largely white British, and clonal diversity may have come out too low. Reports say nearly half of spike-specific TCRs go after unmutated variant regions.

This rearrangement joins TRBV7-2 to TRBJ1-1, with no clear D. The sequencing here drew on peripheral blood, taken on day 0 of AZD1222 vaccination. The source is an adult in good health. The CDR3 bases are TGTGCCAGCAGCCCGAGGGTCCAATACCCTGAAGCTTTCTTT. It translates to CASSPRVQYPEAFF.